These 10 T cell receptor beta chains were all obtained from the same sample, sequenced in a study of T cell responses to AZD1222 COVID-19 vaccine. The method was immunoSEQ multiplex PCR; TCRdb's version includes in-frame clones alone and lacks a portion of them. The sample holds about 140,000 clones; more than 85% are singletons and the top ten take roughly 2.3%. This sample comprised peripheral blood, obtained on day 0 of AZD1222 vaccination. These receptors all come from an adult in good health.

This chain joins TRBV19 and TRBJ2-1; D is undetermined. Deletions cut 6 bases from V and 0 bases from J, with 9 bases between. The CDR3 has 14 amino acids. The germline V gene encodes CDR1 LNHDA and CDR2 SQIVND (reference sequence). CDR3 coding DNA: TGTGCCAGTAGCCGGGCCGTCTCCTACAATGAGCAGTTCTTC. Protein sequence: CASSRAVSYNEQFF.

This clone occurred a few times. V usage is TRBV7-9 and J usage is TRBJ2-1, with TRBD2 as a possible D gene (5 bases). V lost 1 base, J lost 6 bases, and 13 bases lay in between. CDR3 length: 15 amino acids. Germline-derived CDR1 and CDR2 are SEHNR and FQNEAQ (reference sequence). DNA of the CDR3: TGTGCCAGCAGCTTAGTCCCGACTACTAGCAATGAGCAGTTCTTC. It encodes CASSLVPTTSNEQFF.

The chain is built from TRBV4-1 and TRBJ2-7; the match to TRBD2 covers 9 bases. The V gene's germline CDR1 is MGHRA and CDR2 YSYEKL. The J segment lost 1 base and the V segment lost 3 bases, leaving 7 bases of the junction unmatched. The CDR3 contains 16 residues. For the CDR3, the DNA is TGCGCCAGCAGCCATTCGCGGGGGGGCGGGTCCTACGAGCAGTACTTC. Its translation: CASSHSRGGGSYEQYF.

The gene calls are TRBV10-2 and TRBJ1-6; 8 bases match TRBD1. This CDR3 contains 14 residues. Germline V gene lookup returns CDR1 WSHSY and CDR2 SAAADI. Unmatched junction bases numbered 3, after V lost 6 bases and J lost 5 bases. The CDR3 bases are TGCGCCAGCAGCGACAGGGGAAATAATTCACCCCTCCACTTT. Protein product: CASSDRGNNSPLHF.

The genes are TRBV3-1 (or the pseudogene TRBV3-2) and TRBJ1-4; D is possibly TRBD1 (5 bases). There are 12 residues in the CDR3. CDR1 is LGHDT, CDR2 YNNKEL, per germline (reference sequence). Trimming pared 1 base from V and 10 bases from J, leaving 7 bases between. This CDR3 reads CASSQVGGKLFF. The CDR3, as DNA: TGTGCCAGCAGCCAAGTTGGGGGAAAACTGTTTTTT.

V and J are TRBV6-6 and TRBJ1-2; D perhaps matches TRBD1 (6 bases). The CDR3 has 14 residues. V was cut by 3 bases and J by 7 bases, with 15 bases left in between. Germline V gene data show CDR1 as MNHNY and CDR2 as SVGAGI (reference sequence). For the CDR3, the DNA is TGTGCCAGCAGTTATCTGGGGGGCGCAGGTGGCTACACCTTC. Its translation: CASSYLGGAGGYTF.

DNA for the CDR3: TGTGCCAGCAGTTACTCCGGGACAGTCGCCTACGAGCAGTACTTC. Translation: CASSYSGTVAYEQYF. The chain is built from TRBV6-5 and TRBJ2-7; 7 bases match TRBD1. Trimming at V came to 0 bases and at J to 2 bases, leaving 4 bases not matched to a gene. The CDR3 totals 15 residues. Germline CDR1 reads MNHEY; CDR2 reads SVGAGI.

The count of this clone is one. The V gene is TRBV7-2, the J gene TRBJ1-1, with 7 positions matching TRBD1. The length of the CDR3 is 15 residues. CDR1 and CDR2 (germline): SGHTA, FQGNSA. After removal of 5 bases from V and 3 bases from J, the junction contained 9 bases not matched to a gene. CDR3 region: CASSLGGRVDTEAFF. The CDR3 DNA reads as TGTGCCAGCAGCCTAGGGGGCAGGGTCGACACTGAAGCTTTCTTT.

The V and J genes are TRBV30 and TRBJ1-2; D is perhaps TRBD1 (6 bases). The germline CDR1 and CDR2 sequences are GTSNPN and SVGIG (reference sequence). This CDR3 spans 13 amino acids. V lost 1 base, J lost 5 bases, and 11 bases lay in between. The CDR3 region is CAWSAQGVYGYTF. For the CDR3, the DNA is TGTGCCTGGAGTGCACAGGGCGTTTATGGCTACACCTTC.

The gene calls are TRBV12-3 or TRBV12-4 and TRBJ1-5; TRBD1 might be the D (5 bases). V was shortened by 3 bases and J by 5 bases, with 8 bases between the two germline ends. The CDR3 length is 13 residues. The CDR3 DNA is TGTGCCAGCAGTTTCGGGGGGGATCAGCCCCAGCATTTT. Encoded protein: CASSFGGDQPQHF.